Reported below is one T cell receptor (beta chain). TCRdb's table, derived via immunoSEQ multiplex PCR, lists solely in-frame clones and lacks some. The sample contains fewer than 350,000 clones, approximately 86% of which appear only once. Germline V gives CDR1 MDHEN, CDR2 SYDVKM. The CDR3 is 11 residues long. The V end was cut by 6 bases, the J end by 8 bases, with 8 bases between. This record belongs to a study of blood T cell repertoires in COVID-19. As for the study in general: The origin of the acute and convalescent COVID-19 samples was the United States, Italy and Spain.

V and J are TRBV28 and TRBJ1-5; D uncertain. This TCR was recovered from a woman in her twenties or thirties who had recovered from COVID-19. The specimen sequenced was peripheral blood. DNA for the CDR3: TGTGCCAGCAGGTCACGGGAGCCCCAGCATTTT. Its translation: CASRSREPQHF.